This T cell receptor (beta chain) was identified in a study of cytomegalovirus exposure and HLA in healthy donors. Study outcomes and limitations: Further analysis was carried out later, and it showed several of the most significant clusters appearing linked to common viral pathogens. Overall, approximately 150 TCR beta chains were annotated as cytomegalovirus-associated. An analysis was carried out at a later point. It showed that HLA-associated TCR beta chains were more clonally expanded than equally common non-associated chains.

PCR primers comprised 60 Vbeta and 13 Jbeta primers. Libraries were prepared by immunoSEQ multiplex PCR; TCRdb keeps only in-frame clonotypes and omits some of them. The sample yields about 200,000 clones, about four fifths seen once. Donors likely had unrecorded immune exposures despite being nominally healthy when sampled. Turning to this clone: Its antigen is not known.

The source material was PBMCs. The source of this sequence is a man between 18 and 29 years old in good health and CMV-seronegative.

For the CDR3, the DNA is TGCGCCAGCAGCCAAGATCCTGGACAGGGAGGCACAGATACGCAGTATTTT. Translation gives CASSQDPGQGGTDTQYF. This rearrangement joins TRBV4-3 to TRBJ2-3, with TRBD1 identical over 8 bases. The length of the CDR3 is 17 residues. Germline CDR1 is LGHNA and CDR2 is YSLEER. Trimming cost V 0 bases and J 1 base; bases outside gene matches: 6.